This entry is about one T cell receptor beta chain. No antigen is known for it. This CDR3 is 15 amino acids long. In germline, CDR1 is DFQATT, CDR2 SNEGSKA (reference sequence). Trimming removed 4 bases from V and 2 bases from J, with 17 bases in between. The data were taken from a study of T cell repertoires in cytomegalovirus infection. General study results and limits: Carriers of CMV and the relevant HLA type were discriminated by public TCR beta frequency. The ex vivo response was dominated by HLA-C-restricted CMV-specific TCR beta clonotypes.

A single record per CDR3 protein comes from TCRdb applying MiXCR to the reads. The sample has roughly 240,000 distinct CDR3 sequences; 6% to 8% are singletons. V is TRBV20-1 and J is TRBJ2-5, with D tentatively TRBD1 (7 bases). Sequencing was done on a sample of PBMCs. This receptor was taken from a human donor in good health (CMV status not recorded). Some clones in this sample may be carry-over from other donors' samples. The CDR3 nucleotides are TGCAGTGCTACGAAACGCGGGACAGCTCAAGAGACCCAGTACTTC. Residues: CSATKRGTAQETQYF.